This T cell receptor (beta chain) came from a study of cytomegalovirus exposure and HLA in healthy donors. The PCR employed 60 Vbeta primers together with 13 Jbeta primers. How the authors handled the data: In a later analysis, around 11 million of about 80 million unique beta chains occurred in at least two donors. The method was immunoSEQ multiplex PCR; TCRdb's version includes in-frame clones alone and lacks a portion of them. From that table come the V and J calls and clone size; the DNA was used to work out D and trimming. The sample contains roughly 100,000 clones, nearly 85% of which appear only once. CDR1 and CDR2 from the germline V gene are LNHDA and SQIVND (reference sequence). The J segment lost 0 bases and the V segment lost 5 bases, leaving 7 bases of the junction unmatched. The CDR3 covers 16 residues. Points on this clone: Antigen: not known.

Broader study findings: With later analysis, a missense DCLRE1C variant became linked to TCR beta V- and J-gene trimming.

The V gene is TRBV19, the J gene TRBJ1-3; 7 positions match TRBD1. The sequencing input was PBMCs. The clonotype was recovered from a man aged 18 to 35 in good health and CMV-seronegative. CDR3: CASSEDRSHSGNTIYF. The CDR3 coding sequence is TGTGCCAGTAGTGAGGACAGGTCCCACTCTGGAAACACCATATATTTT.